These 26 T cell receptor beta chains came from one sample sequenced in a study of T cell repertoires in cytomegalovirus infection. Their antigens remain unidentified. TCRdb reanalysed the reads using MiXCR and keeps one entry per CDR3 protein. The table lists about 920,000 distinct CDR3 sequences, around 32% of them singletons, with 13% in the top ten. The specimen was cultured CD8+ T cells from PBMCs, collected from culture after CMV antigen stimulation. These receptors were collected from a human donor in good health (CMV status not recorded). Some clones in this sample may be carry-over from other donors' samples.

V gene TRBV5-6 combines with J gene TRBJ2-7, with 8 bases identical to TRBD2. V lost 0 bases to trimming and J lost 4 bases; unmatched junction nucleotides: 6. The CDR3 runs to 15 residues. Germline CDR1 reads SGHDT; CDR2 reads YYEEEE. The CDR3 protein is CASSLVSGGLYEQYF. DNA for the CDR3: TGTGCCAGCAGCTTGGTAAGCGGGGGACTTTACGAGCAGTACTTC.

This clonotype was detected many times. The gene calls are TRBV7-6 and TRBJ1-5; D unresolved. Looked up from germline, CDR1 is SGHVS and CDR2 is FNYEAQ. The CDR3 length is 12 residues. The germline V and J ends were trimmed by 2 bases and 7 bases, with 6 bases remaining between them. The CDR3 DNA is TGTGCCAGCAGCTTACCGGGACAGCCCCAGCATTTT. Protein product: CASSLPGQPQHF.

This clonotype occurred a few times. The V call is TRBV20-1, the J call TRBJ2-5, with D hard to call. V lost 8 bases and J lost 7, with 11 bases in between. In germline, CDR1 is DFQATT, CDR2 SNEGSKA (reference sequence). The CDR3 is 10 residues long. This chain's CDR3 is CSLPAGTQYF. The DNA of the CDR3 is TGCAGTCTCCCCGCCGGGACCCAGTACTTC.

There are many counts of this clonotype. The V and J genes are TRBV6-1 and TRBJ2-7, with a weak D call TRBD1 (6 bases). V lost 5 bases to trimming and J lost 3 bases, with 17 bases between them. Germline values: CDR1 MNHNS, CDR2 SASEGT. The CDR3 spans 15 residues. CDR3 DNA: TGTGCCAGCAGTTCCCGGGACAACCATCGCTACGAGCAGTACTTC. Protein product: CASSSRDNHRYEQYF.

With regard to this clonotype: A clone one base away is much larger, so this may be a read error. The chain uses TRBV7-6 and TRBJ2-1; possibly TRBD1 or TRBD2 for D (7 bases each). The CDR3 runs to 18 residues. V lost 0 bases and J lost 5, with 20 bases in between. Germline loops: CDR1 SGHVS, CDR2 FNYEAQ. This chain's CDR3 is CASSLASPGGGSNNEQFF. The CDR3 DNA is TGTGCCAGCAGCTTAGCGTCCCCAGGGGGGGGCTCTAACAATGAGCAGTTCTTC.

This clonotype was observed many times. The rearrangement links TRBV7-2 to TRBJ2-3; D possibly corresponds to TRBD1 (5 bases). Germline V gene sequence: CDR1 SGHTA, CDR2 FQGNSA. The CDR3 length is 18 residues. With 4 bases removed from V and 0 bases from J, the gap between germline ends came to 20 bases. The CDR3 DNA reads TGTGCCAGCAGCTCTACCCTACCAGGGCAGTTAAGCACAGATACGCAGTATTTT. Protein sequence: CASSSTLPGQLSTDTQYF.

This clonotype was recorded at least ten times. The CDR3: CASSFGSPLHF. CDR3 DNA: TGTGCCAGCAGTTTTGGTTCACCCCTCCACTTT. The V and J genes are TRBV28 and TRBJ1-6; D call uncertain. With 3 bases removed from V and 9 bases from J, the gap between germline ends came to 3 bases. The germline V gene has CDR1 MDHEN and CDR2 SYDVKM. The CDR3 is 11 residues long.

This clonotype was detected only a few times. The chain employs TRBV27 and TRBJ2-1; TRBD2 matches at 8 bases. Germline V gives CDR1 MNHEY, CDR2 SMNVEV (reference sequence). With V trimmed by 7 bases and J by 7 bases, 6 bases remained unmatched. The CDR3 is made up of 13 amino acids. CDR3 DNA: TGTGCCAGCACCGGGAGGGGGTCTAATGAGCAGTTCTTC. Translated, it gives CASTGRGSNEQFF.

A few counts support this clonotype. CDR3 amino acids: CASSVASAGDYTDTQYF. The CDR3, as DNA: TGTGCCAGCAGCGTAGCTTCAGCGGGGGACTACACAGATACGCAGTATTTT. V and J are TRBV9 and TRBJ2-3; 8 nucleotides match TRBD2. J gave up 2 bases and V 0 bases, and 8 bases lay outside the gene matches. The CDR3 consists of 17 residues. The germline V gene has CDR1 SGDLS and CDR2 YYNGEE. Full variable domain (outside the CDR3, taken from reference TRBV9 and TRBJ2-3): DSGVTQTPKHLITATGQRVTLRCSPRSGDLSVYWYQQSLDQGLQFLIQYYNGEERAKGNILERFSAQQFPDLHSELNLSSLELGDSALYFCASSVASAGDYTDTQYFGPGTRLTVL.

The V and J genes are TRBV5-6 and TRBJ2-4; D unclear. V was trimmed by 4 bases and J by 0 bases, leaving 5 bases between them. Germline loops: CDR1 SGHDT, CDR2 YYEEEE. The CDR3 has 13 amino acids. CDR3 bases: TGTGCCAGCAGCCACCTAGCCAAAAACATTCAGTACTTC. This sequence encodes CASSHLAKNIQYF.

This rearrangement joins TRBV10-3 to TRBJ2-5; the match to TRBD2 covers 8 bases. Germline V gene sequence: CDR1 ENHRY, CDR2 SYGVKD. The CDR3 is made up of 22 amino acids. The trim removed 4 bases at V and 4 bases at J, leaving 29 bases unmatched. This CDR3 is CAISAPVNPVAPRRGGRETQYF. In DNA form, the CDR3 reads TGTGCCATCAGTGCGCCTGTGAACCCGGTCGCGCCGCGTCGGGGGGGCCGAGAGACCCAGTACTTC.

This clonotype was picked up a small number of times. The chain has TRBV12-3 or TRBV12-4 and TRBJ2-1; 8 bases are shared with TRBD1. The CDR3 extends over 15 amino acids. J was trimmed by 2 bases and V by 4 bases; bases with no gene match: 4. The CDR3 DNA reads TGTGCCAGCAGTTACAGGACAGGGACCTACAATGAGCAGTTCTTC. Translation gives CASSYRTGTYNEQFF.

This clonotype was seen ten or more times. The rearrangement uses TRBV5-6 and TRBJ2-7; possibly TRBD1 for D (5 bases). Trimming pared 1 base from V and 3 bases from J, leaving 14 bases between. There are 15 residues in the CDR3. Germline V CDR1 and CDR2: SGHDT, YYEEEE. The CDR3 spells CASSLYWTNRYEQYF. Written as DNA, the CDR3 is TGTGCCAGCAGCTTGTACTGGACAAATCGCTACGAGCAGTACTTC.

This clonotype was seen more than once but under ten times. The rearrangement joins TRBV6-5 to TRBJ2-7; no firm D call. This CDR3 is built from 13 residues. CDR1 MNHEY and CDR2 SVGAGI come from the germline V gene. V lost 4 bases and J 5 bases, leaving 12 bases between the germline ends. The CDR3 here is CASSFGLADEQYF. CDR3 in DNA: TGTGCCAGCAGTTTTGGGCTCGCCGACGAGCAGTACTTC.

Turning to this clonotype: At one boundary the junction diverges from the germline segment, which might be a read error. The chain combines TRBV10-1 with TRBJ1-1; unclear D gene. The CDR3 runs to 13 residues. Germline assignment: CDR1 WNHNN and CDR2 SYGVQD (reference sequence). DNA of the CDR3: TGCACCAGCAGTGAACACAAGAACACTGAAGCTTTCTTT. This sequence encodes CTSSEHKNTEAFF.

The chain carries TRBV19 and TRBJ2-1, with TRBD2 as a possible D gene (6 bases). The CDR3 has 16 amino acids. Germline CDR1 is LNHDA and CDR2 is SQIVND (reference sequence). The V end lost 4 bases, the J end lost 2 bases, and 15 bases lay between the germline ends. The CDR3 sequence is CASSKALDYPYNEQFF. In nucleotides, the CDR3 is TGTGCCAGTAGTAAGGCCTTGGACTACCCCTACAATGAGCAGTTCTTC. Based on the CDR3 plus reference TRBV19 and TRBJ2-1, the full variable domain is DGGITQSPKYLFRKEGQNVTLSCEQNLNHDAMYWYRQDPGQGLRLIYYSQIVNDFQKGDIAEGYSVSREKKESFPLTVTSAQKNPTAFYLCASSKALDYPYNEQFFGPGTRLTVL.

This clonotype was counted between two and nine times. The chain carries TRBV14 and TRBJ2-7; D is unresolved. The V end was cut by 4 bases, the J end by 4 bases, with 17 bases between. Germline CDR1 SGHDN, CDR2 FVKESK. This CDR3 contains 15 residues. The CDR3 region has the DNA TGTGCCAGCAGCCTCGACCGGATGACCTGGTACGAGCAGTACTTC. The encoded protein is CASSLDRMTWYEQYF. Full variable domain (remainder filled in from reference TRBV14 and TRBJ2-7): EAGVTQFPSHSVIEKGQTVTLRCDPISGHDNLYWYRRVMGKEIKFLLHFVKESKQDESGMPNNRFLAERTGGTYSTLKVQPAELEDSGVYFCASSLDRMTWYEQYFGPGTRLTVT.

This clonotype was counted between two and nine times. V gene TRBV2 combines with J gene TRBJ1-1; maybe TRBD1 (5 bases). The CDR3 loop spans 14 amino acids. CDR1 is SNHLY and CDR2 is FYNNEI in the germline V gene. The ends were cut back, 8 bases at V and 1 base at J, with 14 bases in the middle. The CDR3 sequence: CASGTWGRNTEAFF. The CDR3 DNA reads TGTGCCAGCGGGACCTGGGGCCGGAACACTGAAGCTTTCTTT.

V gene TRBV27 combines with J gene TRBJ1-4, with a tentative D call TRBD1 (6 bases). Trimming cost V 6 bases and J 4 bases, with 15 bases left between them. Germline V CDR1 and CDR2: MNHEY, SMNVEV (reference sequence). The CDR3 totals 15 residues. CDR3 sequence reads: CASSRGGGGNEKLFF. Written as DNA, the CDR3 is TGTGCCAGCAGCCGGGGAGGGGGGGGTAATGAAAAACTGTTTTTT.

This clonotype was seen a few times. The CDR3 DNA sequence: TGTGCCAGCAGTTCTACTCACTGGGACAGGGAAAACATTCAGTACTTC. Translated: CASSSTHWDRENIQYF. The chain employs TRBV6-5 and TRBJ2-4, with TRBD1 matching 9 bases. The CDR3 is 16 residues long. The germline gives CDR1 MNHEY, CDR2 SVGAGI. V shed 4 bases, J shed 5 bases, and the junction held 9 bases outside the gene matches.

This CDR3 reads CASSLTVETEAFF. CDR3 DNA: TGTGCCAGCAGCTTAACCGTGGAGACTGAAGCTTTCTTT. The chain couples TRBV7-3 to TRBJ1-1, with D hard to call. V shed 0 bases and J shed 5 bases, with 7 bases lying between them. The CDR3 runs to 13 residues. Per the germline V gene, CDR1 is SGHTA and CDR2 is FQGTGA.

This clonotype was seen more than once but under ten times. The chain links TRBV5-8 to TRBJ2-7; no reliable D call. CDR3 length: 16 amino acids. Germline values: CDR1 SGHTS, CDR2 YDEGEE. With 1 base removed from V and 0 bases from J, the gap between germline ends came to 14 bases. CDR3 sequence (DNA): TGTGCCAGCAGCTTGCCGGGTGCAGGTAGCTCCTACGAGCAGTACTTC. Encoded protein: CASSLPGAGSSYEQYF.

This clonotype was observed a few times. V usage is TRBV4-1 and J usage is TRBJ1-2, with D uncertain. The germline V gene has CDR1 MGHRA and CDR2 YSYEKL. V was shortened by 2 bases and J by 4 bases, with 8 bases between the two germline ends. This CDR3 spans 13 amino acids. The CDR3 region has the DNA TGCGCCAGCAGCCAAAGCAGTCTCTATGGCTACACCTTC. This gives the protein CASSQSSLYGYTF.

This clonotype was recorded a few times. The chain recombines TRBV6-7 with TRBJ1-1, with D maybe TRBD1 (6 bases). TRBV6-7 qualifies as an ORF whose function is uncertain. The germline V and J ends were trimmed by 5 bases and 4 bases, with 14 bases remaining between them. The CDR3 length is 14 residues. The CDR3: CASSAGKGGTEAFF. The CDR3 nucleotides read TGTGCCAGCAGTGCCGGTAAAGGGGGCACTGAAGCTTTCTTT.

This clonotype came up a few times. The rearrangement joins TRBV19 to TRBJ2-1, with D perhaps TRBD1 or TRBD2 (5 bases each). The CDR3 is made up of 13 amino acids. The germline V gene has CDR1 LNHDA and CDR2 SQIVND (reference sequence). The V and J ends lost 10 bases and 8 bases respectively, with 18 bases between them. For the CDR3, the DNA is TGTGCCACCAACCTAAGGGGACGGGATGAGCAGTTCTTC. Amino acid sequence: CATNLRGRDEQFF.

This chain joins TRBV2 and TRBJ2-5, with D possibly TRBD1 on 6 matching bases. The CDR3 spans 14 residues. The V end was cut by 7 bases, the J end by 6 bases, with 18 bases between. Germline CDR1 is SNHLY and CDR2 is FYNNEI. The CDR3 reads CASNRAGVGKTQYF. The CDR3 DNA follows: TGTGCCAGCAATAGGGCAGGGGTAGGAAAGACCCAGTACTTC.